This T cell receptor beta chain is drawn from a study of cytomegalovirus exposure and HLA in healthy donors. Concerning this clone: Its antigen is not known.

PCR used 60 Vbeta primers and 13 Jbeta primers. Authors' methods: In a later analysis, of about 80 million unique beta chains, 9 million to 11 million appeared in at least two donors. TCRdb keeps only in-frame clones here, not all; method: immunoSEQ multiplex PCR. V and J calls and clone size are given by that table; D and trimming were obtained from the DNA. This table has more than 150,000 clones, around 77% appearing once. Findings and caveats of the study: Previous analysis showed most TCR beta V segments were productive about 87% or about 30% of the time. A later analysis revealed that TCR association rates differed between HLA loci, peaking at DRB1 and bottoming out at HLA-C. There was a cluster of highly shared sequence variants that was likely a sequencing artifact.

Per the germline V gene, CDR1 is GTSNPN and CDR2 is SVGIG (reference sequence). The V and J ends lost 1 base and 8 bases respectively, with 17 bases between them. The CDR3 length is 14 residues. The clonotype originates from a woman in her thirties in good health and CMV-seronegative. Source material: PBMCs. The chain links TRBV30 to TRBJ1-2; D remains unclear. DNA of the CDR3: TGTGCCTGGAGTGGTCAAGGGTGGGCGGGCGGCTACACCTTC. This sequence encodes CAWSGQGWAGGYTF.